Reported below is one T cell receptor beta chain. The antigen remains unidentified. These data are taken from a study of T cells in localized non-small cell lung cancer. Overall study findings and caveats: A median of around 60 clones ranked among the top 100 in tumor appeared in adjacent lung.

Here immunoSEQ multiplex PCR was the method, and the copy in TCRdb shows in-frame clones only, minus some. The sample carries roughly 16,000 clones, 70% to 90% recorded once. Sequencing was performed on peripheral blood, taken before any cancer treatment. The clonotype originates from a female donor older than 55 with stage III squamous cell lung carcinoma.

The CDR3 loop is CAWSPRRVTEAFF. CDR3 in DNA: TGTGCCTGGAGTCCGCGCAGGGTCACTGAAGCTTTCTTT. The chain has TRBV30 and TRBJ1-1, with D tentatively TRBD1 (5 bases). This CDR3 has 13 amino acids. The germline CDR1 and CDR2 sequences are GTSNPN and SVGIG (reference sequence). Deletions cut 2 bases from V and 4 bases from J, with 11 bases between.